The next 6 T cell receptor beta chains were all read from a single sample in a study of CD8 T cells in ankylosing spondylitis. TCRdb recomputed calls from the 5' RACE reads with MiXCR, one row per CDR3 protein. The sample has over 100,000 distinct CDR3 sequences; over 6% are singletons. Material: blood, either unsorted or a sorted T cell fraction (not recorded which). Every receptor here comes from a male donor with ankylosing spondylitis or in good health (not recorded which).

Many counts were recorded for this clonotype. The chain uses TRBV5-1 and TRBJ2-5, with a possible D match to TRBD1 (5 bases). V was cut by 2 bases and J by 2 bases, with 7 bases left in between. The CDR3 length is 13 residues. CDR1 SGHRS and CDR2 YFSETQ come from the germline V gene. The CDR3 DNA follows: TGCGCCAGCAGCTTACAGGTTCAAGAGACCCAGTACTTC. Amino acid sequence: CASSLQVQETQYF.

This clonotype was seen ten or more times. The chain joins TRBV7-9 to TRBJ2-7; the D is unclear. The CDR3 contains 16 residues. The germline V gene has CDR1 SEHNR and CDR2 FQNEAQ (reference sequence). The ends were cut back, 5 bases at V and 1 base at J, with 18 bases in the middle. The CDR3 DNA follows: TGTGCCAGCAGCCAAGGCGGTGGAGACACTTCCTACGAGCAGTACTTC. It yields the protein CASSQGGGDTSYEQYF.

The sample holds many counts of this clonotype. The rearrangement joins TRBV9 to TRBJ2-7; D perhaps matches TRBD2 (5 bases). The CDR3 length is 13 residues. Germline-derived CDR1 and CDR2 are SGDLS and YYNGEE. Trimming took off 7 bases at V and 5 bases at J, with 16 bases between the two ends. CDR3 nucleotide sequence: TGTGCCAGCGGAGGTCTAGGGTTAGACGAGCAGTACTTC. The encoded protein is CASGGLGLDEQYF.

There are many counts of this clonotype. The chain uses TRBV5-5 and TRBJ2-5, with TRBD2 identical over 15 bases. Looked up from germline, CDR1 is SGHKS and CDR2 is YYEKEE (reference sequence). J gave up 1 base and V 4 bases, and 2 bases lay outside the gene matches. The CDR3 has 16 residues. The CDR3 loop reads CASSPGLAGGQETQYF. In DNA, the CDR3 is TGTGCCAGCAGCCCGGGACTAGCGGGGGGCCAAGAGACCCAGTACTTC.

This clonotype showed up many times. The chain combines TRBV9 with TRBJ2-1, with 13 bases lining up with TRBD2. The germline gives CDR1 SGDLS, CDR2 YYNGEE. The CDR3 is 14 amino acids. V was clipped by 3 bases and J by 10 bases; unmatched bases: 4. The CDR3 sequence is CASSGGTSGMEQFF. CDR3 DNA: TGTGCCAGCAGCGGAGGGACTAGCGGGATGGAGCAGTTCTTC.

This clonotype was picked up many times. The J gene is TRBJ2-7, the V gene TRBV5-1, with 7 nucleotides matching TRBD1. The CDR3 length is 15 residues. Germline-derived CDR1 and CDR2 are SGHRS and YFSETQ. Trimming at V came to 5 bases and at J to 2 bases, leaving 10 bases not matched to a gene. The CDR3 DNA is TGCGCCAGCAGGGAAAGGACAGGAAGGACCTACGAGCAGTACTTC. Translated: CASRERTGRTYEQYF.